This T cell receptor (beta chain) was observed in a study of regulatory T cells in long-lasting Graves disease. This clonotype occurred a few times. Time point reported: newly diagnosed GD, antithyroid drugs for less than 3 months. The TCR library was made from RNA extracted from PBMCs. Building of the TCR beta libraries involved iRepertoire HTBI primers and Arm-PCR of CDR3 regions. One entry per CDR3 protein results from TCRdb running MiXCR on the multiplex PCR reads. The repertoire holds roughly 380,000 distinct CDR3 sequences, with around 15% as singletons. The junction had 8 bases not matched to a gene; V was cut back by 3 bases and J by 7 bases. This CDR3 contains 15 residues. Germline loops: CDR1 KGHSH, CDR2 LQKENI.

The TCR sequence derives from a female donor with Graves disease. The chain links TRBV18 to TRBJ1-5; 8 bases fit TRBD1. This sample comprised peripheral blood mononuclear cells (PBMCs), obtained at new diagnosis, from a patient treated with antithyroid drugs. The CDR3 bases are TGTGCCAGCTCACCGGGACAGGCCGAGGTACAGCCCCAGCATTTT. This gives the protein CASSPGQAEVQPQHF.